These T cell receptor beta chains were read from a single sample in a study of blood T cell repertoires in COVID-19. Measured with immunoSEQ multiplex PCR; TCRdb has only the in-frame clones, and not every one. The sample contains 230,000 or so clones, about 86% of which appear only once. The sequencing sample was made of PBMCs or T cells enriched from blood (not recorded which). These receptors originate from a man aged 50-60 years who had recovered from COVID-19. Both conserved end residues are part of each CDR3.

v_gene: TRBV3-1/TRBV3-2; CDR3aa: CASSHRAGANVLTF
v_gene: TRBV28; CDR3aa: CASSPTRDRGISYEQYF
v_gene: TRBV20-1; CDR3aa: CSASGSYEQYF
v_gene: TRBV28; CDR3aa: CASSIQGYVSYGYTF
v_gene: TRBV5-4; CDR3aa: CASSSLTRQETQYF
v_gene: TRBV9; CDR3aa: CASSVELTSNEQFF
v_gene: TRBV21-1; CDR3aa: CARGRAWAAPSSTDTQYF
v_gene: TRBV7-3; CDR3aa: CASSFTRVDTQYF
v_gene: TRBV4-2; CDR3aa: CASSGGTEPFQPQHF
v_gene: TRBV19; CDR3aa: CASIQGGGSGELFF
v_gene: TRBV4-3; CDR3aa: CASSQAGGSGANVLTF
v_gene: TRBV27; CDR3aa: CATTALGGTEAFF
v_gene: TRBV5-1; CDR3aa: CASSLGRAGKETQYF
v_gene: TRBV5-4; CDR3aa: CASSILQGAISGYGYTF
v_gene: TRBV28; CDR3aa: CASSLALQGFGAFF
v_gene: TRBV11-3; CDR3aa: CASSLDSDRGHQQYF
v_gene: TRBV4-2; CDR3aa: CASSQDRQNGYTF
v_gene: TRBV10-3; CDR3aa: CAISAQASTDTQYF
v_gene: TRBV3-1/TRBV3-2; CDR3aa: CASSQPGGRRNEQFF
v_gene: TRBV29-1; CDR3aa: CSVKGNYEQYF
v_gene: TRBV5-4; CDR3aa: CASSLKVGSGETQYF
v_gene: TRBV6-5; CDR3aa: CASRLGTGMNTEAFF
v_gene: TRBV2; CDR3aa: CASSPNSYNEQFF
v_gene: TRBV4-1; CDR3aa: CASSQDWTSGSTDTQYF
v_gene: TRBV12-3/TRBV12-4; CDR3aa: CASSFGYEQYF
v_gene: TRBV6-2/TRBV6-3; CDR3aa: CASSRERSTGELFF
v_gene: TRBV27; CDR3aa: CASSLTQSYEQYF
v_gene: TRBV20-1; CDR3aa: CSARDRETQYF
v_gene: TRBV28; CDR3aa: CASSFQGLGETQYF
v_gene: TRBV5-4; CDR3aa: CASSLNGEGGYTF
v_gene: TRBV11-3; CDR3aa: CASSLDIAGVETQYF
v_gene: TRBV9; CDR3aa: CASSDPGDEQFF
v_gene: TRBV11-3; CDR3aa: CASSFGYGADGNEQFF
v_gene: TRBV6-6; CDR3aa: CASSPPTGNTEAFF
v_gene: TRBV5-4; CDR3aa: CASSPKQGTNTEAFF
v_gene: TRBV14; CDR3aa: CASSPGGQGFEAFF
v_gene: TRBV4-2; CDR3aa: CASSQDLAGGLSSYNEQFF